The TCR beta chain described here comes from a study of early stage breast cancer tumors. Study in general: Each sample averaged around 10-fold read coverage.

Each sample had two DNA replicates, about 0.52 ug blood or roughly 1.4 ug tissue. Assay: immunoSEQ multiplex PCR; the TCRdb copy retains only in-frame clones and omits some. The data show approximately 52,000 clones, roughly 83% seen once. General study results and limits: Commonly generated sequences made up most enriched TCRB sequences shared between patients.

Concerning this clone itself: Its antigen is still unknown. Its ends do not fully match the called genes, so a read error is possible.

Looked up from germline, CDR1 is MNHNY and CDR2 is SVGAGI (reference sequence). The CDR3 covers 11 residues. Sequenced material: blood. The chain has TRBV6-6 and TRBJ2-5; D remains ambiguous. The TCR comes from a person aged 50 to 59 with breast cancer. The CDR3 spells CASSYQETQYF. As DNA, the CDR3 is TGTGCCAGCAGTTACCAGGAGACCCAGTACTTC.